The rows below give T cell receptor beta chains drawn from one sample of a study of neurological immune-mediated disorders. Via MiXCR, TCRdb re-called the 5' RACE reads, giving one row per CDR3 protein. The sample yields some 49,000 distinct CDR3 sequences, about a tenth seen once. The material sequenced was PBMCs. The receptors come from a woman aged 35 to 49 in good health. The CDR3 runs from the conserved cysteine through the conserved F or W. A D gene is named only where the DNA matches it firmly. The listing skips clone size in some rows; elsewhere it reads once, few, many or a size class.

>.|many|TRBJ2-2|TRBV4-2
CASSQDGTHRQELFF
TGTGCCAGCAGCCAAGACGGGACACATAGGCAGGAGCTGTTTTTT
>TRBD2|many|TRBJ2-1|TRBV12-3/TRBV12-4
CASRGGLADRGFF
TGTGCCAGCAGGGGGGGACTAGCGGACAGGGGGTTCTTC
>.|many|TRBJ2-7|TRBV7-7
CASSFGSQDEQYF
TGTGCCAGCAGCTTTGGGAGCCAGGACGAGCAGTACTTC
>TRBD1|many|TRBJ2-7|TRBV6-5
CASSWSGTGGWYEQYF
TGTGCCAGCAGTTGGTCCGGGACAGGGGGCTGGTACGAGCAGTACTTC
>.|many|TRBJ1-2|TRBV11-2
CASSLVGSRTRNYGYTF
TGTGCCAGCAGCTTAGTTGGCAGCCGAACCCGTAACTATGGCTACACCTTC
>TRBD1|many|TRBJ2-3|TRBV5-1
CASSSPQGADTQYF
TGCGCCAGCAGCTCACCACAGGGGGCAGATACGCAGTATTTT
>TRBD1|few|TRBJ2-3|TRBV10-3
CAISGTGSPDTQYF
TGTGCCATCAGCGGGACAGGGTCTCCAGATACGCAGTATTTT
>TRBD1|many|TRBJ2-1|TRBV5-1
CASSLNPGQVNNEQFF
TGCGCCAGCAGCTTAAATCCGGGACAGGTTAACAATGAGCAGTTCTTC
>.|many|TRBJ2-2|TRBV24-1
CATNSGENTGELFF
TGTGCCACCAATTCGGGAGAGAACACCGGGGAGCTGTTTTTT
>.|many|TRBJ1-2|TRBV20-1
CSARTNNYGYTF
TGCAGTGCTCGGACAAATAACTATGGCTACACCTTC
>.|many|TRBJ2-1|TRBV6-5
CASSYKGRQFF
TGTGCCAGCAGTTACAAGGGCAGGCAGTTCTTC
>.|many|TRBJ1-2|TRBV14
CASSQDSVAVYGYTF
TGTGCCAGCAGCCAAGATTCCGTGGCAGTGTATGGCTACACCTTC
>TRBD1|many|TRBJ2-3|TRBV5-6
CASDRDRSTDTQYF
TGTGCCAGCGACCGGGACAGGAGCACAGATACGCAGTATTTT
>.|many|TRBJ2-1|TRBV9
CASSVGGDNEQFF
TGTGCCAGCAGCGTTGGCGGCGACAATGAGCAGTTCTTC
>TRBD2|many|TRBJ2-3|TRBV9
CASSASGGSTDTQYF
TGTGCCAGCAGCGCTAGCGGGGGTAGCACAGATACGCAGTATTTT
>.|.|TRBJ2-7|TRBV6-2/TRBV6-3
CATGSGGWLEGEQYF
TGTGCCACCGGCTCCGGTGGATGGCTTGAGGGCGAGCAGTACTTC
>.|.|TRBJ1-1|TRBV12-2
CASRLEETPSHTEAFF
TGTGCAAGTCGCTTGGAGGAGACACCCTCCCACACTGAAGCTTTCTTT
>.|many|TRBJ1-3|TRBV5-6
CASSSPGARGNTIYF
TGTGCCAGCAGCTCGCCGGGAGCACGGGGAAACACCATATATTTT
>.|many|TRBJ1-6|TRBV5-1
CASSLASGYSPLHF
TGCGCCAGCAGCTTGGCCTCGGGGTATTCACCCCTCCACTTT
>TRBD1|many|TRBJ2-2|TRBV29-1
CSVGRDRGRGGELFF
TGCAGCGTTGGCCGGGACAGGGGGCGCGGCGGGGAGCTGTTTTTT
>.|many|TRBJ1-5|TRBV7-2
CASSLDGQPQHF
TGTGCCAGCAGCTTGGATGGCCAGCCCCAGCATTTT
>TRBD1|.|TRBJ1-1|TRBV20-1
CMTASGGTEAFF
TGCATGACGGCTTCAGGGGGGACTGAAGCTTTCTTT
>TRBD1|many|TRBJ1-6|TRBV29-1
CSVRTGSSYNSPLHF
TGCAGCGTTAGGACAGGGAGCTCCTATAATTCACCCCTCCACTTT
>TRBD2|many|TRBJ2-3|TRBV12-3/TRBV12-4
CASVGIAGGPMGYF
TGTGCCAGCGTAGGCATAGCGGGGGGCCCGATGGGGTATTTT
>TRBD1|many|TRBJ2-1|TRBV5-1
CASATGQHSYNEQFF
TGCGCCAGCGCTACGGGACAGCACTCCTACAATGAGCAGTTCTTC
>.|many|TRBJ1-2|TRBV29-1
CSVVNRAEDGYTF
TGCAGCGTGGTAAACAGGGCTGAGGATGGCTACACCTTC
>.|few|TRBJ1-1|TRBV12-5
CASGLRGTEAFF
TGTGCTAGTGGTCTCCGGGGAACTGAAGCTTTCTTT
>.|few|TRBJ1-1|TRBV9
CASSVETGGNTEAFF
TGTGCCAGCAGCGTAGAGACGGGAGGGAACACTGAAGCTTTCTTT
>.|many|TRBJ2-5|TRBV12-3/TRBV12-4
CASSFSRKQETQYF
TGTGCCAGCAGTTTTTCGCGCAAGCAAGAGACCCAGTACTTC
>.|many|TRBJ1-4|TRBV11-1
CASGGAPTNEKLFF
TGTGCCAGCGGAGGAGCCCCAACTAATGAAAAACTGTTTTTT
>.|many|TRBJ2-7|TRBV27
CASSPRDGRSREQYF
TGTGCCAGCAGTCCGCGGGATGGGCGGTCACGCGAGCAGTACTTC
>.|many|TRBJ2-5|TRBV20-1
CSAGGAYQETQYF
TGCAGTGCTGGAGGGGCGTACCAAGAGACCCAGTACTTC
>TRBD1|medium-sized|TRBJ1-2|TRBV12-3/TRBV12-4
CASSWDSRTNYGYTF
TGTGCCAGCAGCTGGGACAGCCGTACTAACTATGGCTACACCTTC
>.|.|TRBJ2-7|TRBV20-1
CSARDSFRRSNFSYEQYF
TGCAGTGCTAGAGATTCTTTCCGACGGTCAAACTTCTCCTACGAGCAGTACTTC
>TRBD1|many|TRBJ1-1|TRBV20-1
CSAQQGSPTEAFF
TGCAGTGCTCAACAGGGGAGTCCCACTGAAGCTTTCTTT
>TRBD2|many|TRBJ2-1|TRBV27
CASSTIRTSGSYNEQFF
TGTGCCAGCAGTACCATTCGGACTAGCGGGTCCTACAATGAGCAGTTCTTC
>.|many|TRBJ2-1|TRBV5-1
CASSSNPTGSSYNEQFF
TGCGCCAGCAGCTCGAATCCGACCGGGAGCTCCTACAATGAGCAGTTCTTC
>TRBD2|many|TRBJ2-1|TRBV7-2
CASTLSMGGNNEQFF
TGTGCCAGCACCCTGAGTATGGGGGGGAACAATGAGCAGTTCTTC
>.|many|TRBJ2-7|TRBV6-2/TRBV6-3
CASSRLSSYEQYF
TGTGCCAGCAGCCGCCTAAGCTCCTACGAGCAGTACTTC
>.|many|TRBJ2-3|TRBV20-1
CSVMQGQLQSTQYF
TGCAGTGTAATGCAGGGGCAACTGCAAAGTACGCAGTATTTT
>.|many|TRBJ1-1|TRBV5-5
CASSLEPPTEAFF
TGTGCCAGCAGCTTGGAACCACCAACTGAAGCTTTCTTT
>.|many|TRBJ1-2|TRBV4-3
CASSQRAQRAGGYTF
TGCGCCAGCAGCCAGAGGGCGCAGAGGGCGGGTGGCTACACCTTC
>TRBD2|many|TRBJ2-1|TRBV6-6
CASSTGLDRFF
TGTGCCAGCAGTACCGGACTAGATAGGTTCTTC
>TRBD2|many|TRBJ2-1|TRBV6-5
CASRPPGLAGGGEQFF
TGTGCCAGCAGGCCGCCGGGACTAGCGGGGGGAGGGGAGCAGTTCTTC
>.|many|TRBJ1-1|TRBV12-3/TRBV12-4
CASSFVPGNTEAFF
TGTGCCAGCAGTTTCGTCCCGGGAAACACTGAAGCTTTCTTT
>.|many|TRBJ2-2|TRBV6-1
CASSGTANTGELFF
TGTGCCAGCAGTGGGACAGCGAACACCGGGGAGCTGTTTTTT
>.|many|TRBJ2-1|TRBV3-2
CASSQLTNNEQFF
TGTGCCAGCAGCCAACTGACTAACAATGAGCAGTTCTTC
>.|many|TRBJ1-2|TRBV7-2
CASSRGVYGYTF
TGTGCCAGCAGCCGGGGAGTCTATGGCTACACCTTC
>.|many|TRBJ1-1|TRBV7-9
CASSFGTPYTEAFF
TGTGCCAGCAGCTTCGGGACACCTTACACTGAAGCTTTCTTT
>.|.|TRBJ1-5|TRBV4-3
CASIGPYPGEGSQPQHF
TGCGCCAGCATCGGTCCATATCCAGGCGAAGGATCTCAGCCCCAGCATTTT
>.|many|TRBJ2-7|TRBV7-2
CASSWEARGSYEQYF
TGTGCCAGCAGCTGGGAGGCTAGGGGCTCCTACGAGCAGTACTTC
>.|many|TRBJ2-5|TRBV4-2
CASSQTGQETQYF
TGTGCCAGCAGCCAAACCGGACAAGAGACCCAGTACTTC
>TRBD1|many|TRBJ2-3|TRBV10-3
CAISDSDRASLPDTQYF
TGTGCCATCAGTGACTCGGACAGGGCCTCACTTCCAGATACGCAGTATTTT
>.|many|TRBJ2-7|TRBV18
CASSPPGLKSSYEQYF
TGTGCCAGCTCACCACCGGGGCTCAAGAGCTCCTACGAGCAGTACTTC
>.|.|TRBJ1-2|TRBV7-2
CASSLGWANYGYTF
TGTGCCAGCAGCTTAGGTTGGGCTAACTATGGCTACACCTTC
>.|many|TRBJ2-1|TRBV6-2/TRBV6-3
CASSYSGREISYNEQFF
TGTGCCAGCAGTTACTCGGGTCGGGAAATCTCCTACAATGAGCAGTTCTTC
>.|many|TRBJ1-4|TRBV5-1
CASSLDQGSSGKLFF
TGCGCCAGCAGCTTGGATCAGGGCTCAAGCGGAAAACTGTTTTTT
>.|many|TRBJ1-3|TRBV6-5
CATSGIASGNTIYF
TGTGCCACCTCTGGAATCGCCTCTGGAAACACCATATATTTT
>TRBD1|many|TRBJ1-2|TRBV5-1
CASSPGTASLNYGYTF
TGCGCCAGCAGCCCCGGGACAGCCTCACTTAACTATGGCTACACCTTC